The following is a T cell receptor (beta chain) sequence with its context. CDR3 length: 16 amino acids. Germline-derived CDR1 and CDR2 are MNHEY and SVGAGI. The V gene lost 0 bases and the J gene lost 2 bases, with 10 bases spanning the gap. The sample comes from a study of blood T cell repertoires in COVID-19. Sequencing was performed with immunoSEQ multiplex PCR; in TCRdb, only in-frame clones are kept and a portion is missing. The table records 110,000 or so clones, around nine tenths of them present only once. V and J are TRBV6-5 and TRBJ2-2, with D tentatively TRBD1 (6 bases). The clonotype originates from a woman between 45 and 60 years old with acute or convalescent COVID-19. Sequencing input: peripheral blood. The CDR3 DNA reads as TGTGCCAGCAGTTACTCGAGGGGGTCCAACACCGGGGAGCTGTTTTTT. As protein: CASSYSRGSNTGELFF.